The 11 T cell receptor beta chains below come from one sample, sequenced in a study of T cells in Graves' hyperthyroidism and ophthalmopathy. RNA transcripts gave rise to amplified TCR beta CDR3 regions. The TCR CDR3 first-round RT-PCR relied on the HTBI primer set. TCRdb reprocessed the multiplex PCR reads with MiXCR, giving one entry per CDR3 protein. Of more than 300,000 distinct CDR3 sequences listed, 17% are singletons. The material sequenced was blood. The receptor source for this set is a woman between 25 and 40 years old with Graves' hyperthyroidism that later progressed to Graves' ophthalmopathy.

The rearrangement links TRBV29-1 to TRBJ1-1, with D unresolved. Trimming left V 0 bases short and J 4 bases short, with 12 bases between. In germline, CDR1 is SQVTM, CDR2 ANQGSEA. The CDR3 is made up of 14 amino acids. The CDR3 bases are TGCAGCGTTGAAGACCCGGGGAGCTCCACTGAAGCTTTCTTT. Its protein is CSVEDPGSSTEAFF.

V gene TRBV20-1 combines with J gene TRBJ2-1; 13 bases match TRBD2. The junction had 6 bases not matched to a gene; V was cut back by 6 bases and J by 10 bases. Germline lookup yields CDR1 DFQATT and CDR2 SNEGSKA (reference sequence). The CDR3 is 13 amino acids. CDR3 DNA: TGCAGTGCCAGGACTAGCGGGAGTGGAGAGCAGTTCTTC. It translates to CSARTSGSGEQFF.

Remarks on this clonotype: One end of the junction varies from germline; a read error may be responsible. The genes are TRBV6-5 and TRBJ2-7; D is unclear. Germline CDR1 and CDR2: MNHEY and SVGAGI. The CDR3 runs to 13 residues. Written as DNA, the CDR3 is TGTGCCAGCAGTTACTCGATACCCCATTCTCTGCACTTC. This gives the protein CASSYSIPHSLHF.

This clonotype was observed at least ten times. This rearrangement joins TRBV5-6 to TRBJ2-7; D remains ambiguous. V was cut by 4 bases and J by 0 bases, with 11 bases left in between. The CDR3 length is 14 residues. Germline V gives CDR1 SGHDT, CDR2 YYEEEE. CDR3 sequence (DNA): TGTGCCAGCAGCGTCACTATGAGCTCCTACGAGCAGTACTTC. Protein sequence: CASSVTMSSYEQYF.

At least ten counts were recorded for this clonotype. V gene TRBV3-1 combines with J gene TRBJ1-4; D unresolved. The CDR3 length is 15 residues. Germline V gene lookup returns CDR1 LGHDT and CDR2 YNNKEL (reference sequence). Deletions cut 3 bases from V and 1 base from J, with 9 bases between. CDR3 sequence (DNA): TGTGCCAGCAGCCATAGCGGGGAAACTAATGAAAAACTGTTTTTT. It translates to CASSHSGETNEKLFF. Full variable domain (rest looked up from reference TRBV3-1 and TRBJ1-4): DTAVSQTPKYLVTQMGNDKSIKCEQNLGHDTMYWYKQDSKKFLKIMFSYNNKELIINETVPNRFSPKSPDKAHLNLHINSLELGDSAVYFCASSHSGETNEKLFFGSGTQLSVL.

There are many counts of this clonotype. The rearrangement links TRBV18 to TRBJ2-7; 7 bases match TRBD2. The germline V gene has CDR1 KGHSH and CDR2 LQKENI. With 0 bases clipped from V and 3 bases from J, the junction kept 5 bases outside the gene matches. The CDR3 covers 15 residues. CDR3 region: CASSPPGLAVYEQYF. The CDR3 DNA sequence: TGTGCCAGCTCACCACCCGGGCTAGCGGTCTACGAGCAGTACTTC.

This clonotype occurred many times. The CDR3 region has the DNA TGTGCCAGCAGCGTCGACGGGGGGGGACAGGGCAATGAGCAGTTCTTC. This sequence encodes CASSVDGGGQGNEQFF. The rearrangement links TRBV13 to TRBJ2-1, with D possibly TRBD1 on 9 matching bases. Trimming removed 5 bases at V and 6 bases at J, with 20 bases between. Germline loops: CDR1 PRHDT, CDR2 FYEKMQ (reference sequence). This CDR3 spans 16 amino acids.

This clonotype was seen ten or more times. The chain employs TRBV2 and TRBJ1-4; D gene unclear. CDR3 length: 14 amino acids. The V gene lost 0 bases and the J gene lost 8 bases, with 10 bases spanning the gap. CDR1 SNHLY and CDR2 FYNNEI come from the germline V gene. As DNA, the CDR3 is TGTGCCAGCAGTGAAGCGCGACGGAGCGAAAAACTGTTTTTT. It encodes CASSEARRSEKLFF.

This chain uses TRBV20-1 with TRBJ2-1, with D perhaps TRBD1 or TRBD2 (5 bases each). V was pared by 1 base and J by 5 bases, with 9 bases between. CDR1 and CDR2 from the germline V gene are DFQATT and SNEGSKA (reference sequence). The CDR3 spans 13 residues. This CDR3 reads CSARVWGNNEQFF. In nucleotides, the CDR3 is TGCAGTGCTAGAGTATGGGGGAACAATGAGCAGTTCTTC.

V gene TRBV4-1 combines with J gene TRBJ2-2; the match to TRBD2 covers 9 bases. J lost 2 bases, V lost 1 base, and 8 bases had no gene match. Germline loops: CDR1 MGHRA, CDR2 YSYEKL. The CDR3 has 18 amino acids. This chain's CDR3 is CASSQVTASGANTGELFF. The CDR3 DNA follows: TGCGCCAGCAGCCAAGTCACGGCTAGCGGGGCAAACACCGGGGAGCTGTTTTTT.

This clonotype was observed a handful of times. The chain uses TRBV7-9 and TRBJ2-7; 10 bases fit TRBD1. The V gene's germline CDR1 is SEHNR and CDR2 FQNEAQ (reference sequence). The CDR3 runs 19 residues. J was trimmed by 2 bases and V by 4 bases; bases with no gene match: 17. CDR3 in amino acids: CASSSTVGGRTGGTYEQYF. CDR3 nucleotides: TGTGCCAGCAGCTCAACGGTAGGCGGAAGGACAGGGGGAACCTACGAGCAGTACTTC.